These 30 T cell receptor beta chains came from one sample sequenced in a study of blood T cells in healthy people across ages. The use of a sample-barcoded 5' primer and a J-beta primer mix characterized a second PCR of roughly 6 to 11 cycles. Each CDR3 protein gets one entry after TCRdb re-called the 5' RACE reads with MiXCR. The profile shows 800,000 or so distinct CDR3 sequences, less than 80% of them singletons. Sample: blood. The source is a man aged 25 to 40 in good health.

The chain uses TRBV2 and TRBJ1-4; D unresolved. V lost 7 bases, J lost 8 bases, and 14 bases lay in between. From germline, CDR1 is SNHLY and CDR2 FYNNEI. The CDR3 has 13 amino acids. The CDR3 sequence: CASTPQVKEKLFF. The CDR3 nucleotides read TGTGCCAGCACCCCGCAGGTCAAAGAAAAACTGTTTTTT.

The sample holds a few counts of this clonotype. This chain uses TRBV25-1 with TRBJ2-1; 7 bases line up with TRBD1. Unmatched junction bases numbered 17, after V lost 4 bases and J lost 8 bases. The CDR3 has 17 amino acids. The germline V gene encodes CDR1 MGHDK and CDR2 SYGVNS. CDR3: CASSGRGRPGPGDEQFF. In DNA, the CDR3 is TGTGCCAGCAGTGGAAGGGGGCGACCGGGGCCAGGGGATGAGCAGTTCTTC.

The V and J genes are TRBV27 and TRBJ1-6; no definite D call. The CDR3 extends over 14 amino acids. V lost 6 bases to trimming and J lost 7 bases, with 13 bases between them. CDR1 is MNHEY and CDR2 is SMNVEV in the germline V gene (reference sequence). CDR3 in amino acids: CASSPRGRNSPLHF. In DNA form, the CDR3 reads TGTGCCAGCAGCCCCAGAGGGAGGAATTCACCCCTCCACTTT.

The V call is TRBV23-1, the J call TRBJ2-5; 12 bases line up with TRBD1. TRBV23-1 is reported as an ORF; its role is uncertain. The CDR3 has 15 residues. With V trimmed by 5 bases and J by 6 bases, 7 bases remained unmatched. CDR3 protein: CASSSGQGALKTQYF. CDR3 sequence (DNA): TGCGCCAGCAGTTCGGGACAGGGGGCGTTGAAGACCCAGTACTTC.

The chain is built from TRBV20-1 and TRBJ2-1; no definite D call. The CDR3 consists of 15 residues. V dropped 3 bases and J dropped 2 bases, with 14 bases sitting between them. The germline gives CDR1 DFQATT, CDR2 SNEGSKA (reference sequence). In DNA form, the CDR3 reads TGCAGTGCTAGTAGGGCCGGTGTCCCCTACAATGAGCAGTTCTTC. Residues: CSASRAGVPYNEQFF.

The chain employs TRBV28 and TRBJ2-5; D remains unclear. This CDR3 has 14 residues. V lost 2 bases and J 6 bases, leaving 13 bases between the germline ends. CDR1 and CDR2 (germline): MDHEN, SYDVKM. The CDR3 nucleotides are TGTGCCAGCAGTTTAATCGAGGCCCATAAGACCCAGTACTTC. It specifies CASSLIEAHKTQYF.

The chain has TRBV6-2 or TRBV6-3 and TRBJ2-1; D might be TRBD2 (6 bases). The germline gives CDR1 MNHEY, CDR2 SVGEGT. The CDR3 contains 13 residues. V lost 10 bases, J lost 8 bases, and 18 bases lay in between. CDR3 bases: TGTGCCACCCAAGGGGAGGAGACCGATGAGCAGTTCTTC. Its protein is CATQGEETDEQFF.

This rearrangement joins TRBV5-1 to TRBJ2-3; TRBD2 agrees at 7 bases. The CDR3 length is 15 residues. The germline V gene has CDR1 SGHRS and CDR2 YFSETQ. V lost 0 bases, J lost 3 bases, and 4 bases stayed unmatched. In DNA, the CDR3 is TGCGCCAGCAGCTTGGAAGCGGGGTGGACAGATACGCAGTATTTT. This codes for CASSLEAGWTDTQYF. Drawing the rest from reference TRBV5-1 and TRBJ2-3, the complete variable domain is KAGVTQTPRYLIKTRGQQVTLSCSPISGHRSVSWYQQTPGQGLQFLFEYFSETQRNKGNFPGRFSGRQFSNSRSEMNVSTLELGDSALYLCASSLEAGWTDTQYFGPGTRLTVL.

This chain uses TRBV25-1 with TRBJ1-2, with TRBD1 matching 7 bases. From germline, CDR1 is MGHDK and CDR2 SYGVNS. With V trimmed by 8 bases and J by 3 bases, 3 bases remained unmatched. The CDR3 consists of 12 residues. The CDR3 region has the DNA TGTGCCAGCCGACAGGGTTACTATGGCTACACCTTC. This translates into CASRQGYYGYTF.

This clonotype has ten or more counts. The chain recombines TRBV24-1 with TRBJ2-3; tentatively, D is TRBD1 or TRBD2 (5 bases each). Trimming stripped 4 bases from V and 4 bases from J, with 23 bases between. Per the germline V gene, CDR1 is KGHDR and CDR2 is SFDVKD. The CDR3 loop spans 18 amino acids. The CDR3 DNA is TGTGCCACCAGTGAGTTTGGCCTAGCAGGGATCTCACCAGATACGCAGTATTTT. Translated, it gives CATSEFGLAGISPDTQYF.

V gene TRBV9 combines with J gene TRBJ2-7; D is uncertain. Per the germline V gene, CDR1 is SGDLS and CDR2 is YYNGEE. V lost 4 bases, J lost 4 bases, and 12 bases lay in between. This CDR3 is built from 13 residues. For the CDR3, the DNA is TGTGCCAGCAGCACCCCACCTGGGTACGAGCAGTACTTC. It is translated as CASSTPPGYEQYF.

The chain has TRBV12-3 or TRBV12-4 and TRBJ2-7, with TRBD2 as a possible D gene (6 bases). The CDR3 totals 14 residues. Trimming cost V 6 bases and J 6 bases, with 18 bases left between them. CDR3 in amino acids: CASRQREGTGEQYF. The CDR3 nucleotides are TGTGCCAGCAGGCAGAGGGAAGGGACTGGCGAGCAGTACTTC.

This clonotype is a singleton in its sample. This sequence joins TRBV27 and TRBJ2-3; 7 bases are a match to TRBD1. The CDR3 runs to 15 residues. Per germline, CDR1 MNHEY and CDR2 SMNVEV (reference sequence). V gave up 3 bases and J gave up 0 bases; unmatched junction bases: 3. CDR3 bases: TGTGCCAGCAGTTTCCGACAGGGTAGCACAGATACGCAGTATTTT. Encoded protein: CASSFRQGSTDTQYF.

This sequence joins TRBV20-1 and TRBJ2-5; D unclear. Matching the DNA end better, TRBJ2-7 makes the J call doubtful. The germline V gene encodes CDR1 DFQATT and CDR2 SNEGSKA (reference sequence). The CDR3 spans 14 residues. The CDR3 is CSARDPGPQDEQYF. The CDR3, as DNA: TGCAGTGCTAGGGATCCCGGGCCCCAGGACGAGCAGTACTTC.

The chain is built from TRBV9 and TRBJ2-4, with TRBD1 as a possible D gene (5 bases). The CDR3 has 15 amino acids. Germline V gene data show CDR1 as SGDLS and CDR2 as YYNGEE. Trimming took off 6 bases at V and 2 bases at J, with 15 bases between the two ends. This chain's CDR3 is CASNQGTGTKNIQYF. Here the CDR3 DNA reads TGTGCCAGCAACCAAGGAACAGGTACCAAAAACATTCAGTACTTC.

The sample holds a few counts of this clonotype. A junction boundary mismatches the germline segment, possibly from a read error. V and J are TRBV7-9 and TRBJ2-7; D possibly corresponds to TRBD1 (6 bases). The CDR3 length is 15 residues. Germline V gene data show CDR1 as SEHNR and CDR2 as FQNEAQ (reference sequence). The CDR3 nucleotides read TGTGCCAGCAGCTCCCTGGGGGCCCCCTCCGACGAGCAGTACTTC. This encodes CASSSLGAPSDEQYF.

V is TRBV20-1 and J is TRBJ2-3; D might be TRBD2 (6 bases). CDR3 length equals 14 residues. The germline V gene encodes CDR1 DFQATT and CDR2 SNEGSKA (reference sequence). V was clipped by 3 bases and J by 2 bases, with 12 bases between them. The CDR3 DNA sequence: TGCAGTGCTAGCGCGGGGATCTACACAGATACGCAGTATTTT. This gives the protein CSASAGIYTDTQYF.

J is TRBJ1-1 and V is TRBV6-5; TRBD1 aligns across 10 bases. The CDR3 spans 12 residues. V lost 9 bases, J lost 10 bases, and 8 bases stayed unmatched. In germline, CDR1 is MNHEY, CDR2 SVGAGI. The CDR3 DNA reads as TGTGCCAGTGGGACAGGGGATCGTGGAGCTTTCTTT. Residues: CASGTGDRGAFF.

This clonotype was detected only a few times. The chain employs TRBV7-2 and TRBJ1-2; 9 bases are a match to TRBD1. Germline V CDR1 and CDR2: SGHTA, FQGNSA. J lost 7 bases, V lost 1 base, and 7 bases had no gene match. This CDR3 is built from 15 residues. CDR3: CASSLGDRDLPGYTF. The CDR3 DNA is TGTGCCAGCAGCTTAGGGGACAGGGACCTACCTGGCTACACCTTC.

Only a few counts were recorded for this clonotype. V gene TRBV4-2 combines with J gene TRBJ1-2; TRBD1 aligns across 8 bases. The CDR3 has 16 residues. Germline assignment: CDR1 LGHNA and CDR2 YNFKEQ. Trimming removed 4 bases from V and 0 bases from J; junction bases left unmatched: 7. The DNA of the CDR3 is TGTGCCAGCAGCCCGGGGACAGGCGGGGCTAACTATGGCTACACCTTC. As protein: CASSPGTGGANYGYTF.

This sequence joins TRBV7-3 and TRBJ2-3; the match to TRBD2 covers 14 bases. The germline CDR1 and CDR2 sequences are SGHTA and FQGTGA. Unmatched junction bases numbered 9, after V lost 3 bases and J lost 4 bases. This CDR3 is built from 18 residues. CDR3: CASSFGGLAGGVADTQYF. DNA of the CDR3: TGTGCCAGCAGCTTTGGCGGACTAGCGGGGGGCGTAGCAGATACGCAGTATTTT.

The J gene is TRBJ2-1, the V gene TRBV12-5; 10 bases are shared with TRBD2. With 1 base clipped from V and 1 base from J, the junction kept 13 bases outside the gene matches. The CDR3 spans 20 residues. CDR1 is LGHNT, CDR2 FRNRAP, per germline. In DNA form, the CDR3 reads TGTGCTAGTGGTTTGGCTCCTAGGGCTAGCGGGGGACCATCCTACAATGAGCAGTTCTTC. As protein: CASGLAPRASGGPSYNEQFF. Variable domain in full (rest from reference TRBV12-5 and TRBJ2-1): DARVTQTPRHKVTEMGQEVTMRCQPILGHNTVFWYRQTMMQGLELLAYFRNRAPLDDSGMPKDRFSAEMPDATLATLKIQPSEPRDSAVYFCASGLAPRASGGPSYNEQFFGPGTRLTVL.

This clonotype was picked up a small number of times. This chain links TRBV20-1 with TRBJ2-1; D tentatively fits TRBD1 or TRBD2 (6 bases each). This CDR3 has 14 residues. V was pared by 2 bases and J by 2 bases, with 10 bases between. Germline-derived CDR1 and CDR2 are DFQATT and SNEGSKA (reference sequence). The CDR3 reads CSARYRGPYNEQFF. CDR3 coding DNA: TGCAGTGCTAGATACCGGGGGCCCTACAATGAGCAGTTCTTC.

This chain links TRBV4-3 with TRBJ2-1; maybe TRBD2 (5 bases). The CDR3 is 15 amino acids. Germline CDR1 reads LGHNA; CDR2 reads YSLEER. The V and J ends lost 4 bases and 1 base respectively, with 11 bases between them. DNA for the CDR3: TGCGCCAGCAGCCCGCGGGCTATTTCCTACAATGAGCAGTTCTTC. This sequence encodes CASSPRAISYNEQFF.

The chain employs TRBV20-1 and TRBJ2-3, with D possibly matching TRBD2 (6 bases). Germline lookup yields CDR1 DFQATT and CDR2 SNEGSKA (reference sequence). This CDR3 is built from 17 residues. V lost 1 base, J lost 0 bases, and 17 bases lay in between. The CDR3, as DNA: TGCAGTGCTAGAGGCGGTGGGACTCCGGGGAGCACAGATACGCAGTATTTT. Its translation is CSARGGGTPGSTDTQYF.

This chain uses TRBV6-7 with TRBJ1-1; 12 nucleotides match TRBD1. TRBV6-7 qualifies as an ORF whose function is uncertain. The CDR3 contains 18 residues. Trimming removed 2 bases from V and 3 bases from J; junction bases left unmatched: 10. The CDR3 sequence is CASSYGPGTGGEDTEAFF. CDR3 DNA: TGTGCCAGCAGTTACGGACCAGGGACAGGGGGCGAGGACACTGAAGCTTTCTTT.

V is TRBV4-2 and J is TRBJ1-1, with TRBD1 matching over 7 bases. The ends lost 1 base at V and 0 bases at J; junction bases unmatched: 2. Germline V gives CDR1 LGHNA, CDR2 YNFKEQ. CDR3 size: 15 residues. In DNA form, the CDR3 reads TGTGCCAGCAGCCAAGCCGACAGGGTGAACACTGAAGCTTTCTTT. Translated: CASSQADRVNTEAFF.

This clonotype was seen only a few times. The chain joins TRBV15 to TRBJ1-6; D is ambiguous. Trimming pared 3 bases from V and 10 bases from J, leaving 13 bases between. Germline V gene sequence: CDR1 LNHNV, CDR2 YYDKDF (reference sequence). This CDR3 region has 14 residues. For the CDR3, the DNA is TGTGCCACCAGCAGGGGTCCGGTAGGGTCACCCCTCCACTTT. Translating gives CATSRGPVGSPLHF.

This clonotype has just one count. This chain connects TRBV20-1 to TRBJ2-1; TRBD2 matches 11 bases. CDR1 and CDR2 (germline): DFQATT, SNEGSKA (reference sequence). Trimming at V came to 6 bases and at J to 6 bases, leaving 13 bases not matched to a gene. The CDR3 sequence is 16 residues long. This CDR3 reads CSAPDWSSGGTNEQFF. CDR3 nucleotide sequence: TGCAGTGCCCCCGATTGGTCTAGCGGGGGGACCAATGAGCAGTTCTTC.

The chain links TRBV7-2 to TRBJ1-4, with D perhaps matching TRBD1 (6 bases). Germline V gene lookup returns CDR1 SGHTA and CDR2 FQGNSA. The CDR3 contains 16 residues. V lost 5 bases to trimming and J lost 5 bases, with 18 bases between them. CDR3 DNA sequence: TGTGCCAGCAGCACCACGACAGGAGCCCTAAATGAAAAACTGTTTTTT. As protein: CASSTTTGALNEKLFF.